Listed below are T cell receptor beta chains from one sample, sequenced in a study of shared clonotypes between healthy human individuals. Method: immunoSEQ multiplex PCR; TCRdb's copy keeps in-frame clones and lacks some. The repertoire holds roughly 2.6 million clones, with approximately 92% as singletons. The sequencing input was naive CD4+ T cells sorted from blood. These TCRs come from a man between 18 and 29 years old in good health. Each CDR3 is given with its conserved first and last residue. Each record gives: V gene, clone size, J gene, D gene, CDR3 length, CDR3 protein, CDR3 DNA. A D gene is named only where the DNA matches it firmly. The listing skips clone size in some rows; elsewhere it reads once, few, many or a size class.

>TRBV30|NA|TRBJ2-7|NA|12
CAWRKYNYEQYF
TGTGCCTGGAGAAAGTACAACTACGAGCAGTACTTC
>TRBV7-8|NA|TRBJ2-7|TRBD1|19
CASSQAITYSTGGLEPAYF
TGTGCCAGCAGCCAAGCGATTACCTACTCGACAGGGGGCTTGGAGCCTGCGTACTTC
>TRBV5-4|NA|TRBJ2-7|NA|15
CASSLGRGLAYEQYF
TGTGCCAGCAGCTTGGGCCGGGGCCTCGCCTACGAGCAGTACTTC
>TRBV7-9|NA|TRBJ2-7|TRBD1|12
CASSQQGYEQYF
TGTGCCAGCAGTCAACAGGGGTACGAGCAGTACTTC
>TRBV9|NA|TRBJ2-3|TRBD2|15
CASRRLAGGPDTQYF
TGTGCCAGCAGGCGACTAGCGGGGGGCCCGGATACGCAGTATTTT
>TRBV6-1|NA|TRBJ1-1|TRBD1|15
CASSTTGGWGTEAFF
TGTGCCAGCAGCACAACAGGGGGCTGGGGCACTGAAGCTTTCTTT
>TRBV11-3|NA|TRBJ1-5|NA|15
CASSLGRGGNQPQHF
TGTGCCAGCAGCCTAGGCAGGGGCGGCAATCAGCCCCAGCATTTT
>TRBV2|NA|TRBJ1-2|NA|12
CASARRFYGYTF
TGTGCCAGCGCTAGAAGATTCTATGGCTACACCTTC
>TRBV6-1|NA|TRBJ2-2|NA|13
CASVAGYTGELFF
TGTGCCAGCGTGGCAGGCTACACCGGGGAGCTGTTTTTT
>TRBV7-7|NA|TRBJ1-3|NA|13
CASSPGPGNTIYF
TGTGCTAGCAGCCCAGGACCAGGAAACACCATATATTTT
>TRBV6-6|NA|TRBJ2-7|NA|13
CASRYANTGEQYF
TGTGCCAGCAGATACGCGAACACCGGGGAGCAGTACTTC
>TRBV29-1|NA|TRBJ1-2|NA|12
CSADTGFYGYTF
TGCAGCGCCGATACAGGGTTCTATGGCTACACCTTC
>TRBV2|NA|TRBJ2-1|NA|13
CASSGTPPNEQFF
TGTGCCAGCAGCGGGACACCTCCTAATGAGCAGTTCTTC
>TRBV12-5|NA|TRBJ2-1|NA|13
CASGQLGGNEQFF
TGTGCTAGTGGGCAATTAGGGGGTAATGAGCAGTTCTTC
>TRBV9|NA|TRBJ2-1|TRBD2|16
CASSVLTSVTYNEQFF
TGTGCCAGCAGCGTACTTACTAGCGTTACCTACAATGAGCAGTTCTTC
>TRBV9|NA|TRBJ2-3|NA|16
CASSVDGMSGADTQYF
TGTGCCAGCAGCGTGGACGGGATGAGTGGCGCAGATACGCAGTATTTT
>TRBV5-4|NA|TRBJ2-3|NA|14
CASSPGLRTDTQYF
TGTGCCAGCAGCCCGGGACTTCGCACAGATACGCAGTATTTT
>TRBV18|once|TRBJ2-2|NA|15
CASSLAVVNTGELFF
TGTGCCAGCTCACTAGCGGTGGTGAACACCGGGGAGCTGTTTTTT
>TRBV12-5|NA|TRBJ1-2|TRBD1|16
CASGFPSGQGVGGYTF
TGTGCTAGTGGTTTCCCCTCAGGACAGGGGGTGGGTGGCTACACCTTC
>TRBV10-3|few|TRBJ1-1|NA|14
CAIQGGVLSTEAFF
TGTGCCATCCAAGGGGGTGTTTTAAGCACTGAAGCTTTCTTT
>TRBV4-1|once|TRBJ2-5|NA|13
CASSSRLVETQYF
TGCGCCAGCAGCTCACGGTTAGTGGAGACCCAGTACTTC
>TRBV5-4|NA|TRBJ2-6|NA|16
CASSLAWSSGANVLTF
TGTGCCAGCAGCTTGGCCTGGAGCTCTGGGGCCAACGTCCTGACTTTC
>TRBV7-9|NA|TRBJ2-1|TRBD2|14
CASSLSGDYNEQFF
TGTGCCAGCAGCTTAAGCGGGGACTACAATGAGCAGTTCTTC
>TRBV5-1|NA|TRBJ1-1|NA|15
CASSLNGVGFTEAFF
TGCGCCAGCAGCTTGAATGGGGTAGGGTTCACTGAAGCTTTCTTT
>TRBV5-1|NA|TRBJ2-5|TRBD2|16
CASFQGLAGIQETQYF
TGCGCCAGCTTTCAGGGGCTAGCGGGGATACAAGAGACCCAGTACTTC
>TRBV30|NA|TRBJ1-4|NA|12
CAWSAQDEKLFF
TGTGCCTGGAGTGCCCAAGATGAAAAACTGTTTTTT
>TRBV7-2|NA|TRBJ1-6|TRBD1|14
CASNRQGGNSPLHF
TGTGCCAGCAACCGACAGGGCGGCAATTCACCCCTCCACTTT
>TRBV5-1|few|TRBJ1-1|TRBD1|15
CASSLRTGGNTEAFF
TGCGCCAGCAGCTTGCGGACAGGGGGGAACACTGAAGCTTTCTTT
>TRBV7-2|NA|TRBJ2-3|NA|12
CASSLSTDTQYF
TGTGCCAGCAGCTTATCCACAGATACGCAGTATTTT
>TRBV29-1|NA|TRBJ2-1|NA|12
CSVHRGWNEQFF
TGCAGCGTCCACCGGGGGTGGAATGAGCAGTTCTTC
>TRBV4-3|NA|TRBJ2-4|NA|13
CASSQGVQGIQYF
TGCGCCAGCAGCCAAGGGGTCCAGGGGATTCAGTACTTC
>TRBV6-1|few|TRBJ1-5|NA|13
CASSQYSNQPQHF
TGTGCCAGCTCACAATATAGCAATCAGCCCCAGCATTTT
>TRBV7-9|NA|TRBJ2-6|TRBD1|19
CASSLARTGFNSGANVLTF
TGTGCCAGCAGCTTAGCCCGGACAGGGTTCAACTCTGGGGCCAACGTCCTGACTTTC
>TRBV6-5|NA|TRBJ2-2|TRBD2|15
CASSRWTSGRGELFF
TGTGCCAGCAGCCGATGGACTAGCGGCCGAGGGGAGCTGTTTTTT
>TRBV9|NA|TRBJ1-4|NA|15
CASSVSGGGAEKLFF
TGTGCCAGCAGCGTAAGTGGCGGGGGTGCTGAAAAACTGTTTTTT
>TRBV10-3|once|TRBJ2-7|TRBD1|14
CAIRPGTGGYEQYF
TGTGCCATCAGACCGGGGACAGGGGGCTACGAGCAGTACTTC
>TRBV6-5|NA|TRBJ2-7|NA|14
CASSYRQSSYEQYF
TGTGCCAGCAGTTACAGGCAGAGCTCCTACGAGCAGTACTTC
>TRBV11-3|NA|TRBJ2-7|NA|14
CASSLGPSAYEQYF
TGTGCCAGCAGCTTGGGGCCGTCTGCCTACGAGCAGTACTTC
>TRBV6-1|NA|TRBJ1-2|NA|14
CASSEEIMDRGYTF
TGTGCCAGCAGTGAGGAAATAATGGATCGAGGCTACACCTTC
>TRBV28|NA|TRBJ2-7|TRBD1|16
CASTTGGSTLSYEQYF
TGTGCCAGCACAACAGGGGGGTCAACCCTCTCCTACGAGCAGTACTTC